Below, 21 T cell receptor beta chains from the same sample are listed, as sequenced in a study of technical replicates of blood from a handful of donors. Some clones are missing from TCRdb's copy, which holds only in-frame ones; the method was immunoSEQ multiplex PCR. The sample yields tens of thousands of clones, about 81% seen once. Sequencing used PBMCs. These receptors were obtained from a human donor in good health. Some clones in this sample may be carry-over from other donors' samples.

Only a few counts were recorded for this clone. The chain combines TRBV27 with TRBJ2-2; no clear D gene. The CDR3 sequence is 13 residues long. Germline V gene data show CDR1 as MNHEY and CDR2 as SMNVEV (reference sequence). Trimming removed 4 bases from V and 8 bases from J, with 11 bases in between. CDR3 DNA: TGTGCCAGCAGTTCCCTCTTTGAGGGGGAGCTGTTTTTT. Protein sequence: CASSSLFEGELFF.

A few counts support this clone. DNA of the CDR3: TGTGCCAGCAGCCTCGTGGGGGGAGGCGGCTACACCTTC. Protein sequence: CASSLVGGGGYTF. The rearrangement uses TRBV9 and TRBJ1-2; perhaps TRBD1 as D (5 bases). Germline values: CDR1 SGDLS, CDR2 YYNGEE. The CDR3 is made up of 13 amino acids. V was pared by 4 bases and J by 8 bases, with 15 bases between.

The chain uses TRBV6-7 and TRBJ2-5; TRBD2 aligns across 7 bases. TRBV6-7 is treated as an ORF (open reading frame) with a function not yet certain. The CDR3 covers 13 residues. V dropped 9 bases and J dropped 0; count of bases not matched to a gene: 4. The CDR3 DNA reads TGTGCCAGAATGCGGGAGAACCAAGAGACCCAGTACTTC. Protein sequence: CARMRENQETQYF.

This rearrangement joins TRBV5-1 to TRBJ1-2, with D perhaps matching TRBD1 (5 bases). This CDR3 contains 17 residues. V was clipped by 4 bases and J by 0 bases, with 19 bases between them. Germline V gene data show CDR1 as SGHRS and CDR2 as YFSETQ. This CDR3 is CASSHSAGILANYGYTF. The CDR3 nucleotides are TGCGCCAGCAGCCACTCGGCAGGGATCCTAGCTAACTATGGCTACACCTTC.

The chain couples TRBV5-4 to TRBJ2-7, with a possible D match to TRBD1 (6 bases). The V end was cut by 3 bases, the J end by 4 bases, with 8 bases between. The CDR3 runs 12 residues. The germline gives CDR1 SGHNT, CDR2 YYREEE (reference sequence). CDR3 sequence: CASSSQGYEQYF. CDR3 nucleotides: TGTGCCAGCAGCTCACAGGGATACGAGCAGTACTTC. The full variable domain, in which reference TRBV5-4 and TRBJ2-7 provide the parts outside the CDR3, is ETGVTQSPTHLIKTRGQQVTLRCSSQSGHNTVSWYQQALGQGPQFIFQYYREEENGRGNFPPRFSGLQFPNYSSELNVNALELDDSALYLCASSSQGYEQYFGPGTRLTVT.

Note on this clone: This sequence may be a read error, since a much larger clone differs from it by one base. The chain couples TRBV4-2 to TRBJ2-7; 10 bases align to TRBD1. V gave up 0 bases and J gave up 4 bases; unmatched junction bases: 3. CDR3 length: 15 residues. The germline CDR1 and CDR2 sequences are LGHNA and YNFKEQ. CDR3 amino acids: CASSQDSGQGYEQYF. The CDR3 region has the DNA TGTGCCAGCAGCCAAGATTCGGGACAGGGGTACGAGCAGTACTTC.

The V call is TRBV4-1, the J call TRBJ1-1; 7 nucleotides line up with TRBD1. Trimming took 4 bases from V and 3 from J; bases not matched to a gene: 14. The CDR3 is 17 amino acids. Germline CDR1 and CDR2: MGHRA and YSYEKL. The DNA for the CDR3 is TGCGCCAGCAGCCGACCAGGGCAGACAGGGATCGACACTGAAGCTTTCTTT. It specifies CASSRPGQTGIDTEAFF.

The chain couples TRBV7-9 to TRBJ2-2; 7 positions agree with TRBD2. Germline CDR1 is SEHNR and CDR2 is FQNEAQ (reference sequence). This CDR3 has 15 residues. Unmatched junction bases numbered 2, after V lost 0 bases and J lost 4 bases. In DNA form, the CDR3 reads TGTGCCAGCAGCTTAGCACTAGCGCGCACCGGGGAGCTGTTTTTT. Translation: CASSLALARTGELFF.

The rearrangement uses TRBV6-5 and TRBJ2-7; 8 bases are a match to TRBD2. The CDR3 totals 13 residues. Germline CDR1 and CDR2: MNHEY and SVGAGI. V gave up 5 bases and J gave up 3 bases; unmatched junction bases: 3. CDR3 nucleotide sequence: TGTGCCAGCAGTGAACGGGAGGGCTACGAGCAGTACTTC. It translates to CASSEREGYEQYF.

The rearrangement links TRBV5-8 to TRBJ1-1; TRBD1 aligns across 7 bases. The germline V gene has CDR1 SGHTS and CDR2 YDEGEE. CDR3 length: 13 amino acids. The V gene end was trimmed by 0 bases and the J gene end by 4 bases; junction bases not matched to a gene: 0. CDR3 DNA: TGTGCCAGCAGCTTGGACAGGGGCACTGAAGCTTTCTTT. This translates into CASSLDRGTEAFF. The full variable domain, its missing parts supplied by reference TRBV5-8 and TRBJ1-1, is EAGVTQSPTHLIKTRGQQATLRCSPISGHTSVYWYQQALGLGLQFLLWYDEGEERNRGNFPPRFSGRQFPNYSSELNVNALELEDSALYLCASSLDRGTEAFFGQGTRLTVV.

The chain combines TRBV13 with TRBJ2-7; no reliable D call. V was shortened by 2 bases and J by 4 bases, with 21 bases between the two germline ends. Germline V CDR1 and CDR2: PRHDT, FYEKMQ (reference sequence). CDR3 length: 17 residues. The CDR3: CASSLYPGGEISYEQYF. The DNA of the CDR3 is TGTGCCAGCAGCTTATACCCCGGCGGAGAAATTTCTTACGAGCAGTACTTC.

This clone was recorded once. V and J are TRBV4-3 and TRBJ2-7, with no clear D. The length of the CDR3 is 13 residues. Germline assignment: CDR1 LGHNA and CDR2 YSLEER. With 2 bases removed from V and 0 bases from J, the gap between germline ends came to 5 bases. The CDR3 protein is CASSQFNSYEQYF. In DNA, the CDR3 is TGCGCCAGCAGCCAATTCAACTCCTACGAGCAGTACTTC.

This clone came up a few times. J is TRBJ2-5 and V is TRBV30, with a weak D call TRBD2 (6 bases). CDR1 GTSNPN and CDR2 SVGIG come from the germline V gene (reference sequence). The germline V and J ends were trimmed by 3 bases and 3 bases, with 14 bases remaining between them. This CDR3 is 14 amino acids long. CDR3 in amino acids: CAWRLGGAKETQYF. In DNA form, the CDR3 reads TGTGCCTGGAGGCTCGGAGGGGCCAAAGAGACCCAGTACTTC.

The J gene is TRBJ2-3, the V gene TRBV2, with 10 positions matching TRBD2. Germline CDR1 and CDR2: SNHLY and FYNNEI. The CDR3 consists of 16 residues. Germline trimming cut 6 bases from V and 2 bases from J; bases unmatched to any gene: 8. The CDR3 DNA sequence: TGTGCCAGCAGAGTGGGACTAGCGATTCTCACAGATACGCAGTATTTT. It specifies CASRVGLAILTDTQYF.

This chain joins TRBV5-1 and TRBJ2-5, with 10 nucleotides matching TRBD2. The germline CDR1 and CDR2 sequences are SGHRS and YFSETQ. The junction had 10 bases not matched to a gene; V was cut back by 3 bases and J by 2 bases. This CDR3 has 17 amino acids. For the CDR3, the DNA is TGCGCCAGCAGCTCCACAATTCCGGGACTAGCGCAAGAGACCCAGTACTTC. Translation: CASSSTIPGLAQETQYF.

The rearrangement joins TRBV9 to TRBJ1-3, with TRBD1 matching 8 bases. CDR1 and CDR2 from the germline V gene are SGDLS and YYNGEE. The V segment lost 2 bases and the J segment 1 base; nucleotides outside the gene matches: 8. The CDR3 sequence is 17 residues long. The CDR3 DNA is TGTGCCAGCAGCGTGGAATCAGGGGGCTTTTCTGGAAACACCATATATTTT. It translates to CASSVESGGFSGNTIYF.

CDR3 residues: CASSQVPGFNGYTF. The CDR3 region has the DNA TGTGCCAGCAGCCAAGTTCCAGGGTTTAATGGCTACACCTTC. The chain combines TRBV14 with TRBJ1-2; D perhaps matches TRBD1 (5 bases). The V end lost 1 base, the J end lost 6 bases, and 12 bases lay between the germline ends. Germline V lookup: CDR1 SGHDN, CDR2 FVKESK. This CDR3 comprises 14 residues.

V usage is TRBV19 and J usage is TRBJ2-1; D call uncertain. Deletions cut 5 bases from V and 15 bases from J, with 26 bases between. Germline-derived CDR1 and CDR2 are LNHDA and SQIVND (reference sequence). This CDR3 is 15 amino acids long. The CDR3 region is CASSPGVSSARSRFF. DNA for the CDR3: TGTGCCAGTAGTCCTGGCGTCTCGAGCGCCCGCTCCCGGTTCTTC.

J is TRBJ2-7 and V is TRBV19, with TRBD1 matching 7 bases. The CDR3 length is 13 residues. Germline CDR1 is LNHDA and CDR2 is SQIVND (reference sequence). Trimming cost V 3 bases and J 6 bases; bases outside gene matches: 5. The DNA of the CDR3 is TGTGCCAGTAGTATCGAGGGACAGTCCGAGCAGTACTTC. As protein: CASSIEGQSEQYF.

The genes are TRBV5-1 and TRBJ2-1; 7 nucleotides match TRBD2. This CDR3 contains 15 residues. V shed 3 bases and J 1 base; nucleotides not matched to a gene: 4. CDR1 is SGHRS and CDR2 is YFSETQ in the germline V gene. Written as DNA, the CDR3 is TGCGCCAGCAGCTACTTGGGACTATCCTACAATGAGCAGTTCTTC. As protein: CASSYLGLSYNEQFF. The whole variable domain, remainder taken from reference TRBV5-1 and TRBJ2-1, is KAGVTQTPRYLIKTRGQQVTLSCSPISGHRSVSWYQQTPGQGLQFLFEYFSETQRNKGNFPGRFSGRQFSNSRSEMNVSTLELGDSALYLCASSYLGLSYNEQFFGPGTRLTVL.

Comments on this clone: A read error may account for a junction end that differs from germline. The chain recombines TRBV9 with TRBJ2-3; the match to TRBD2 covers 9 bases. CDR1 and CDR2 (germline): SGDLS, YYNGEE. This CDR3 spans 14 amino acids. In DNA, the CDR3 is TGTACCAGTAGTAGCGGGAGAGGGATAGATACGCAGTATTTT. Residues: CTSSSGRGIDTQYF.